This T cell receptor (beta chain) was sequenced for a study of cytomegalovirus exposure and HLA in healthy donors. There are 16 residues in the CDR3. V trimming: 1 base; J trimming: 0 bases; junction bases outside the gene matches: 1. Germline CDR1 reads MGHRA; CDR2 reads YSYEKL. Study-wide results and caveats: High specificity and sensitivity for cytomegalovirus status were reported for the classifier.

Produced via immunoSEQ multiplex PCR; TCRdb's table is partial and in-frame only. The table shows some 260,000 clones, with about nine tenths occurring only once. The 120-subject validation cohort, separate from the roughly 700-subject first cohort, included the donors. Note on this clone: Its antigen is unknown.

The V and J genes are TRBV4-1 and TRBJ2-1, with 9 bases lining up with TRBD2. Sequences were obtained from PBMCs. The sequence was obtained from a woman aged 25-40 years in good health and CMV-seronegative. The CDR3 here is CASSQALAGSYNEQFF. CDR3 DNA sequence: TGCGCCAGCAGCCAAGCACTAGCGGGCTCCTACAATGAGCAGTTCTTC.